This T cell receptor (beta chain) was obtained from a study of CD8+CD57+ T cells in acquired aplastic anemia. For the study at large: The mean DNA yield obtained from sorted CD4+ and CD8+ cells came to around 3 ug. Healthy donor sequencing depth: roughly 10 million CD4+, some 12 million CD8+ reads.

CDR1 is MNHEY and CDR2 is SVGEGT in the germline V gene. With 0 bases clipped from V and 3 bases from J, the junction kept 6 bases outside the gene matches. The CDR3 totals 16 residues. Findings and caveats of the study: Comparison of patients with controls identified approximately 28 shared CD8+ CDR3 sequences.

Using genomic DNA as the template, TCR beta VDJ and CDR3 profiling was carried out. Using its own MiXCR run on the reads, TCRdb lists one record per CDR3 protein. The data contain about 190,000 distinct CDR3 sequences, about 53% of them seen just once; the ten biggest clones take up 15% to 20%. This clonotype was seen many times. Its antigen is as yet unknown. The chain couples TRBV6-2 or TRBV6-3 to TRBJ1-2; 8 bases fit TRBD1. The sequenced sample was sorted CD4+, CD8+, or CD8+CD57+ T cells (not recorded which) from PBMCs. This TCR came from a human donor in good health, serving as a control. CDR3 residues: CASSYSTTGDDYGYTF. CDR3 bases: TGTGCCAGCAGTTACTCAACGACAGGGGATGACTATGGCTACACCTTC.